This TCR beta chain is drawn from a study of blood T cell repertoires in COVID-19 (dated by TCRdb to the early 2020s). Describing the broader study: Samples covering the acute and convalescent phases of COVID-19 were provided by collaborators in the United States, Italy and Spain. The material from the prospective study consisted of cDNA or gDNA derived from T cells, B-cell-depleted T cells, or PBMCs. Deeply sampled blood TCRbeta repertoires from subjects exposed to, actively infected with, or recovered from COVID-19 were included in the dataset. The repertoires were made available in a free public database intended to serve as a resource for research on the immune response to SARS-CoV-2. Samples came from the ongoing ImmuneRACE study (first 160 participants) plus 1,254 subjects from 6 global collaborators. The sample metadata nearly always contained a de-identified subject ID, COVID-19 status, age in years and sex. HLA class I and class II types, where available, came from metadata supplied by the sample provider rather than from assay-based typing.

Results and caveats for the whole study, not just this receptor: Clinical and demographic metadata were provided uncurated, with the amount varying by source and participant.

TCRbeta CDR3 regions were amplified from genomic DNA by means of the immunoSEQ Assay, a bias-controlled multiplex PCR. The original methods were these. The number of nucleated cells in each sample was estimated from the amplification of reference gene primers within the assay. Sequence reads were collapsed and filtered to measure the absolute abundance of every unique TCRbeta CDR3 rearrangement. For each sample, productive Simpson clonality was calculated as the square root of Simpson's diversity index over productive rearrangements. TCRdb retrieved this table from immuneACCESS and kept in-frame rearrangements only. Not all clones are present; in checked studies, unresolved V genes account for under half, and no reason is known for the remainder. The V and J calls and the clone size are those of that table, but D and trimming were determined from the DNA. This sample has about 140,000 clones in its table, and about 78% of those were observed once. The ten biggest clones cover about 10% of the sample.

A note on this clone: No antigen is known for it. No quality values exist for individual bases; no much larger clone is one base distant.

Samples from volunteer blood donors who had recovered from COVID-19 were contributed by a second Seattle source. Collaborating institutions collected whole blood in K2EDTA tubes following their own protocols. For TCRbeta analysis, collaborators shipped samples in one of three forms: frozen whole blood, isolated PBMCs, or DNA extracted from either of those sample types. CDR3 length: 14 amino acids, cysteine to phenylalanine. The entry retains the CDR3 DNA only, 42 bases that are in frame from base 1. The V and J segments used are TRBV21-1 and TRBJ1-4. TRBV21-1 is given as a pseudogene. The sequencing input was peripheral blood. The TCR originated in a man aged 60-69 years who had recovered from COVID-19. The bases are TGTGCCAGCAGCCCACCGGTCCTTAATGAAAAACTGTTTTTT. It specifies CASSPPVLNEKLFF.